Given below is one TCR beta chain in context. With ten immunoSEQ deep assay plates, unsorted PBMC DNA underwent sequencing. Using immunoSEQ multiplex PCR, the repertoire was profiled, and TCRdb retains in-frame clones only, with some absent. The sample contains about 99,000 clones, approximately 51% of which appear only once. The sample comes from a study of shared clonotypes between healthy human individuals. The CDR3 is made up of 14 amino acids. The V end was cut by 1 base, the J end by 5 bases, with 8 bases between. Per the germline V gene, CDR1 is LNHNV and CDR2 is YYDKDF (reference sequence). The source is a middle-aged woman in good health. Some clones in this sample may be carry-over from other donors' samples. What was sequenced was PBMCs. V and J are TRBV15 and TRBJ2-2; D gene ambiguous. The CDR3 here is CATSRGRFTGELFF. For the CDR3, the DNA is TGTGCCACCAGCAGAGGTCGTTTTACCGGGGAGCTGTTTTTT.